This T cell receptor beta chain was captured in a study of shared clonotypes between healthy human individuals. The naive CD8 population came from CD45RO-negative cells selected for CCR7, without terminally differentiated effector memory CD45RA+ cells. Losses at the gene ends were 4 bases for V and 3 bases for J; bases not matched to a gene: 5. This CDR3 has 14 amino acids. Germline V gene data show CDR1 as SGHKS and CDR2 as YYEKEE (reference sequence). Using immunoSEQ multiplex PCR, the repertoire was profiled, and TCRdb retains in-frame clones only, with some absent. The sample has around 620,000 clones; approximately 95% are singletons.

Sequencing was performed on naive CD8+ T cells sorted from blood. The gene calls are TRBV5-5 and TRBJ2-7, with TRBD1 matching 9 bases. The origin of this receptor is a woman in her twenties or thirties in good health. The CDR3 coding sequence is TGTGCCAGCAGCGGCCGGGACAGGGACTACGAGCAGTACTTC. As protein: CASSGRDRDYEQYF.